The source of this TCR beta chain is a study of OX40 agonist ivuxolimab in advanced cancers. Broader study findings: The antigens recognized by the expanded peripheral T cells, that is their antigen specificity, were not determined. CD4+ T cells averaged fewer expanded clones than CD8+ T cells.

CDR3 size: 13 residues. Trimming cost V 7 bases and J 3 bases, with 14 bases left between them. Per germline, CDR1 SGHNT and CDR2 YYREEE (reference sequence). The assay was immunoSEQ multiplex PCR, and TCRdb's table has in-frame clones only and misses some. The repertoire consists of about 54,000 clones, with about 89% occurring once and the leading ten covering roughly 12%. A note on this clone: Its antigen is unidentified.

This clonotype was obtained from an adult with an advanced solid tumor such as melanoma, head and neck, liver or kidney cancer. The sequencing here drew on CD4+ or CD8+ T cells sorted from blood, taken in a trial of the OX40 agonist ivuxolimab. The chain has TRBV5-4 and TRBJ2-7, with D tentatively TRBD2 (6 bases). The CDR3 nucleotides are TGTGCCAGCGGGGGACCGGGGGACTACGAGCAGTACTTC. Translated: CASGGPGDYEQYF.